This T cell receptor beta chain was identified in a study of blood T cell repertoires in COVID-19. Study background: Whether acute or convalescent, the COVID-19 samples came from the United States, Italy and Spain. The analysed material was cDNA or gDNA that came from T cells, B-cell-depleted T cells, or PBMCs.

Authors' methods: By means of reference gene primer amplification, nucleated cell counts were estimated. TCRdb's copy holds only in-frame clones and misses some; the assay was immunoSEQ multiplex PCR. V and J calls and clone size are those listed in that table; D and trimming were worked out from the DNA. This sample has more than 45,000 clones, with 83% found just once. Trimming took off 0 bases at V and 4 bases at J, with 7 bases between the two ends. The CDR3 is 14 residues long. Germline V gives CDR1 SGHDT, CDR2 YYEEEE. The rearrangement uses TRBV5-6 and TRBJ1-4; D gene uncertain. Sequencing was done on a sample of peripheral blood. The clonotype was recovered from a man older than 75 in a cohort sampled during active COVID-19. CDR3 in DNA: TGTGCCAGCAGCTTGGTGTCGGTTAATGAAAAACTGTTTTTT. It specifies CASSLVSVNEKLFF.